The 27 T cell receptor beta chains given below trace back to one sample, sequenced in a study of blood T cell repertoires in COVID-19. Method: immunoSEQ multiplex PCR; TCRdb's copy keeps in-frame clones and lacks some. The top ten clones hold approximately 4% of a sample with 250,000 or so clones, approximately 90% of them seen once. The sample was PBMCs or T cells enriched from blood (not recorded which). The source of these receptors is a woman in her 30s with acute COVID-19.

The chain uses TRBV19 and TRBJ2-1; 14 bases are shared with TRBD2. The V gene end was trimmed by 6 bases and the J gene end by 8 bases; junction bases not matched to a gene: 6. This CDR3 region has 15 residues. Germline lookup yields CDR1 LNHDA and CDR2 SQIVND (reference sequence). The CDR3 region has the DNA TGTGCCAGTAGAATGCCGGGACTAGCGGGAGATGAGCAGTTCTTC. This sequence encodes CASRMPGLAGDEQFF.

In nucleotides, the CDR3 is TGTGCCAGCAGCTCCACCGAGGGGGGGGCCCGTGAAGCTTTCTTT. Its translation is CASSSTEGGAREAFF. The chain couples TRBV7-9 to TRBJ1-1; D is perhaps TRBD1 (6 bases). Trimming removed 4 bases at V and 7 bases at J, with 19 bases between. The V gene's germline CDR1 is SEHNR and CDR2 FQNEAQ (reference sequence). The CDR3 sequence is 15 residues long.

This rearrangement joins TRBV5-1 to TRBJ1-1, with D perhaps matching TRBD1 (6 bases). Germline values: CDR1 SGHRS, CDR2 YFSETQ. V was shortened by 2 bases and J by 2 bases, with 10 bases between the two germline ends. There are 14 residues in the CDR3. Here the CDR3 DNA reads TGCGCCAGCAGCTTTTCAGGGGTTAACACTGAAGCTTTCTTT. Translating it yields CASSFSGVNTEAFF.

This clone was seen once. The chain combines TRBV5-5 with TRBJ2-1; D not resolved. Germline V lookup: CDR1 SGHKS, CDR2 YYEKEE (reference sequence). This CDR3 comprises 13 residues. V was shortened by 0 bases and J by 12 bases, with 13 bases between the two germline ends. CDR3 in DNA: TGTGCCAGCAGCTTGGCTGGCAATGAGCGGCAGTTCTTC. As protein: CASSLAGNERQFF.

The chain joins TRBV6-6 to TRBJ2-1; maybe TRBD1 (5 bases). V lost 8 bases, J lost 4 bases, and 9 bases lay in between. The CDR3 is 12 residues long. Germline lookup yields CDR1 MNHNY and CDR2 SVGAGI (reference sequence). CDR3 nucleotides: TGTGCCAGCCAGCGACAGTACAATGAGCAGTTCTTC. Amino acids: CASQRQYNEQFF.

V is TRBV30 and J is TRBJ1-2, with TRBD1 matching 8 bases. The CDR3 runs to 13 residues. Germline assignment: CDR1 GTSNPN and CDR2 SVGIG (reference sequence). Germline trimming cut 3 bases from V and 3 bases from J; bases unmatched to any gene: 3. CDR3: CAWSRGLYYGYTF. The CDR3 DNA reads as TGTGCCTGGAGCAGGGGGCTGTACTATGGCTACACCTTC.

This chain joins TRBV2 and TRBJ2-7, with 10 bases matching TRBD2. J gave up 0 bases and V 3 bases, and 2 bases lay outside the gene matches. This CDR3 has 15 residues. CDR1 and CDR2 (germline): SNHLY, FYNNEI. CDR3 amino acids: CASSDGLADSYEQYF. In nucleotides, the CDR3 is TGTGCCAGCAGTGACGGACTAGCGGACTCCTACGAGCAGTACTTC.

This clone was observed a handful of times. The chain joins TRBV11-2 to TRBJ2-7; tentatively, D is TRBD2 (5 bases). V was trimmed by 4 bases and J by 7 bases, leaving 8 bases between them. The CDR3 runs 11 residues. Germline assignment: CDR1 SGHAT and CDR2 FQNNGV. This CDR3 reads CASSWTGEQYF. Here the CDR3 DNA reads TGTGCCAGCAGCTGGACGGGGGAGCAGTACTTC.

This chain connects TRBV11-3 to TRBJ2-1, with 8 bases that match TRBD2. The CDR3 extends over 14 amino acids. The J segment lost 4 bases and the V segment lost 6 bases, leaving 5 bases of the junction unmatched. Germline V gene sequence: CDR1 SGHNT, CDR2 YENEEA. Here the CDR3 DNA reads TGTGCCAGCAGACTAGCGGAAAAATACAATGAGCAGTTCTTC. This encodes CASRLAEKYNEQFF.

The gene calls are TRBV9 and TRBJ1-6; D not certain. CDR3 size: 16 residues. The ends were cut back, 4 bases at V and 5 bases at J, with 16 bases in the middle. CDR1 and CDR2 from the germline V gene are SGDLS and YYNGEE. The CDR3 region is CASSPRGRIDNSPLHF. CDR3 sequence (DNA): TGTGCCAGCAGCCCTAGAGGCAGAATTGATAATTCACCCCTCCACTTT.

This clone was counted a single time. The chain uses TRBV27 and TRBJ1-6; D not certain. The CDR3 is made up of 16 amino acids. Per germline, CDR1 MNHEY and CDR2 SMNVEV (reference sequence). V was shortened by 0 bases and J by 0 bases, with 6 bases between the two germline ends. The CDR3 loop is CASSLSRDSYNSPLHF. CDR3 nucleotide sequence: TGTGCCAGCAGTTTATCGAGGGACTCCTATAATTCACCCCTCCACTTT.

The DNA for the CDR3 is TGTGCCAGCAGCTTAAGCGGAGTCACAGATACGCAGTATTTT. It is translated as CASSLSGVTDTQYF. This chain uses TRBV7-3 with TRBJ2-3; D gene ambiguous. The V end lost 1 base, the J end lost 2 bases, and 7 bases lay between the germline ends. Germline lookup yields CDR1 SGHTA and CDR2 FQGTGA. This CDR3 has 14 amino acids.

CDR3 nucleotide sequence: TGTGCCAGCAGCCGCGGGGTATCAAATGAAAAACTGTTTTTT. As protein: CASSRGVSNEKLFF. The chain links TRBV7-2 to TRBJ1-4; D is unclear. V gave up 5 bases and J gave up 5 bases, with 12 bases separating them. Germline V gives CDR1 SGHTA, CDR2 FQGNSA. The CDR3 is made up of 14 amino acids.

This rearrangement joins TRBV29-1 to TRBJ2-1, with 9 bases identical to TRBD2. The CDR3 covers 14 residues. With V trimmed by 3 bases and J by 7 bases, 7 bases remained unmatched. Germline V gene sequence: CDR1 SQVTM, CDR2 ANQGSEA. CDR3 sequence (DNA): TGCAGCGTTGATGCTAGCGGGGTAGGGAATGAGCAGTTCTTC. Its translation: CSVDASGVGNEQFF.

V and J are TRBV28 and TRBJ2-3, with TRBD2 matching over 12 bases. The CDR3 has 15 residues. Germline V gene sequence: CDR1 MDHEN, CDR2 SYDVKM. Losses at the gene ends were 6 bases for V and 2 bases for J; bases not matched to a gene: 3. The CDR3 reads CASSSSGRVTDTQYF. CDR3 sequence (DNA): TGTGCCAGCAGCTCTAGCGGGAGGGTCACAGATACGCAGTATTTT. The full variable domain, rest sourced from reference TRBV28 and TRBJ2-3, is DVKVTQSSRYLVKRTGEKVFLECVQDMDHENMFWYRQDPGLGLRLIYFSYDVKMKEKGDIPEGYSVSREKKERFSLILESASTNQTSMYLCASSSSGRVTDTQYFGPGTRLTVL.

V usage is TRBV7-9 and J usage is TRBJ1-5, with D tentatively TRBD1 (6 bases). Per the germline V gene, CDR1 is SEHNR and CDR2 is FQNEAQ (reference sequence). The CDR3 contains 14 residues. The germline V and J ends were trimmed by 3 bases and 0 bases, with 6 bases remaining between them. CDR3 amino acids: CASSLDSSNQPQHF. The CDR3 bases are TGTGCCAGCAGCTTGGACAGTAGCAATCAGCCCCAGCATTTT.

The V and J genes are TRBV7-9 and TRBJ2-5; 7 nucleotides align to TRBD1. The CDR3 contains 14 residues. CDR1 SEHNR and CDR2 FQNEAQ come from the germline V gene (reference sequence). With 4 bases clipped from V and 2 bases from J, the junction kept 4 bases outside the gene matches. CDR3 in amino acids: CASSSPGQQETQYF. CDR3 sequence (DNA): TGTGCCAGCAGCTCGCCGGGACAGCAAGAGACCCAGTACTTC.

The chain has TRBV7-8 and TRBJ2-5; TRBD1 is a possible D gene (5 bases). CDR1 is SGHVS, CDR2 FQNEAQ, per germline. Between the trimmed V and J ends, which lost 0 bases and 3 bases, there was a span of 8 bases. There are 14 residues in the CDR3. Written as DNA, the CDR3 is TGTGCCAGCAGCTTAGCGCCAGGGAAAGAGACCCAGTACTTC. Translated, it gives CASSLAPGKETQYF. Supplemented by reference TRBV7-8 and TRBJ2-5, the full variable domain reads GAGVSQSPRYKVAKRGQDVALRCDPISGHVSLFWYQQALGQGPEFLTYFQNEAQLDKSGLPSDRFFAERPEGSVSTLKIQRTQQEDSAVYLCASSLAPGKETQYFGPGTRLLVL.

CDR3 DNA: TGTGCCAGCAGTATGGGACAGAACACTGAAGCTTTCTTT. Its translation is CASSMGQNTEAFF. The chain is built from TRBV6-5 and TRBJ1-1, with D tentatively TRBD1 (6 bases). This CDR3 spans 13 amino acids. V was shortened by 5 bases and J by 1 base, with 8 bases between the two germline ends. Germline CDR1 is MNHEY and CDR2 is SVGAGI.

V usage is TRBV5-1 and J usage is TRBJ2-3, with 14 bases identical to TRBD2. This CDR3 has 16 residues. Germline V CDR1 and CDR2: SGHRS, YFSETQ. After removal of 4 bases from V and 5 bases from J, the junction contained 6 bases not matched to a gene. The CDR3 DNA reads as TGCGCCAGCAGCGCGGGACTAGCGGGAGTTGAAGATACGCAGTATTTT. This codes for CASSAGLAGVEDTQYF.

This sequence joins TRBV7-9 and TRBJ2-7; TRBD2 matches at 10 bases. Germline values: CDR1 SEHNR, CDR2 FQNEAQ (reference sequence). The CDR3 is 19 amino acids. With V trimmed by 6 bases and J by 1 base, 18 bases remained unmatched. DNA of the CDR3: TGTGCCAGCAGTCCCACCGACACGAGCAGACTAGCGGGTTCCTACGAGCAGTACTTC. Translating gives CASSPTDTSRLAGSYEQYF.

This chain joins TRBV27 and TRBJ2-7; D perhaps matches TRBD2 (6 bases). Trimming removed 7 bases from V and 7 bases from J, with 20 bases in between. This CDR3 has 14 residues. Germline V gives CDR1 MNHEY, CDR2 SMNVEV (reference sequence). The CDR3 is CASKPGRTGREQYF. The CDR3, as DNA: TGTGCCAGCAAGCCGGGGCGGACGGGGAGGGAGCAGTACTTC.

The chain couples TRBV27 to TRBJ2-1, with 7 bases matching TRBD2. CDR1 and CDR2 from the germline V gene are MNHEY and SMNVEV (reference sequence). J gave up 4 bases and V 4 bases, and 7 bases lay outside the gene matches. The CDR3 covers 15 residues. The CDR3 region has the DNA TGTGCCAGCAGTTCGACTAGCCCCCCTTACAATGAGCAGTTCTTC. Protein: CASSSTSPPYNEQFF.

The rearrangement uses TRBV5-1 and TRBJ2-2, with TRBD1 matching over 9 bases. Germline loops: CDR1 SGHRS, CDR2 YFSETQ. The CDR3 contains 15 residues. Trimming took 4 bases from V and 4 from J; bases not matched to a gene: 5. CDR3 DNA: TGCGCCAGCAGCGTGGGACAGGGTAGCACCGGGGAGCTGTTTTTT. Protein: CASSVGQGSTGELFF. Full variable domain (remainder filled in from reference TRBV5-1 and TRBJ2-2): KAGVTQTPRYLIKTRGQQVTLSCSPISGHRSVSWYQQTPGQGLQFLFEYFSETQRNKGNFPGRFSGRQFSNSRSEMNVSTLELGDSALYLCASSVGQGSTGELFFGEGSRLTVL.

The chain joins TRBV28 to TRBJ2-3, with no clear D. V dropped 6 bases and J dropped 4 bases, with 14 bases sitting between them. The V gene's germline CDR1 is MDHEN and CDR2 SYDVKM. The CDR3 loop spans 14 amino acids. This chain's CDR3 is CASSSNLLPDTQYF. The CDR3 bases are TGTGCCAGCAGCTCGAACCTACTTCCAGATACGCAGTATTTT.

This chain uses TRBV6-6 with TRBJ2-7; 9 nucleotides line up with TRBD1. The CDR3 is made up of 13 amino acids. V trimming: 6 bases; J trimming: 6 bases; junction bases outside the gene matches: 6. From germline, CDR1 is MNHNY and CDR2 SVGAGI (reference sequence). CDR3 DNA: TGTGCCAGCAGCCACGGACAGGGGAGCGAGCAGTACTTC. This gives the protein CASSHGQGSEQYF.

In regard to this clone: Mismatch with germline at one junction end may stem from a read error. The V gene is TRBV5-1, the J gene TRBJ2-2; D is possibly TRBD1 (7 bases). The CDR3 has 16 residues. Germline V gives CDR1 SGHRS, CDR2 YFSETQ. The CDR3 reads CARSLGQGGGTGELFF. CDR3 nucleotide sequence: TGCGCCCGCAGCTTGGGCCAGGGGGGAGGCACCGGGGAGCTGTTTTTT.